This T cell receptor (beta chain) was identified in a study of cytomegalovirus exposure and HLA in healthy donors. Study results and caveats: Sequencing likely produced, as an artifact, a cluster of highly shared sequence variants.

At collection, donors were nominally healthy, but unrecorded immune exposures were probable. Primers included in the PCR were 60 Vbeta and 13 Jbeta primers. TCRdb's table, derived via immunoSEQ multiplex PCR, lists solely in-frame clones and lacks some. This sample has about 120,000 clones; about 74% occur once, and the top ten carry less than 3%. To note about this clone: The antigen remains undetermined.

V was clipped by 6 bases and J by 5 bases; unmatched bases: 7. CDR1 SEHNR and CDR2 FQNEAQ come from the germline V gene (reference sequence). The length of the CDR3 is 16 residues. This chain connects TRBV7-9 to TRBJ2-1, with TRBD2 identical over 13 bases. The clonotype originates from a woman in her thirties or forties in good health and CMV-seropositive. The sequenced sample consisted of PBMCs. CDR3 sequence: CASRPPGTSGNNEQFF. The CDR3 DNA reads TGTGCCAGCAGGCCCCCCGGGACTAGCGGGAACAATGAGCAGTTCTTC.